The source of this T cell receptor (beta chain) is a study of CD8+ T cells in alopecia areata. About the research overall: Treated patients swallowed 5 to 10 mg of oral tofacitinib twice daily. Tofacitinib lasted 6 to 18 months, then 6 months off drug. Findings of the study overall: Scalp clonality, together with expanded CD8+ clones among the top 100, fell significantly with tofacitinib.

Extracted from the samples, RNA was reverse transcribed into cDNA to serve as the sequencing template. Measured with immunoSEQ multiplex PCR; TCRdb has only the in-frame clones, and not every one. In the table there are approximately 150,000 clones, more than 85% of which are singletons. With 4 bases removed from V and 3 bases from J, the gap between germline ends came to 13 bases. Per the germline V gene, CDR1 is MNHEY and CDR2 is SVGAGI. The CDR3 has 14 residues. Treatment reported: oral pan-JAK inhibitor, 5-10 mg twice daily. Peripheral blood and lesional scalp punch biopsies came from alopecia areata patients. Comments on this clone: Its matching antigen is unknown.

The sequenced sample was CD8+ T cells sorted from blood, obtained at week 4, from a patient treated with tofacitinib. The sequence was obtained from a human donor with alopecia areata. This chain connects TRBV6-5 to TRBJ2-7; D possibly uses TRBD1 or TRBD2 (5 bases each). CDR3: CASSFGTVGYEQYF. The CDR3 DNA reads TGTGCCAGCAGTTTCGGGACGGTAGGCTACGAGCAGTACTTC.